The 2 T cell receptor beta chains below were found in one sample sequenced in a study of T cell responses to AZD1222 COVID-19 vaccine (dated by TCRdb to the early 2020s). The sample's time point label, in plain terms: about 28 days (+/-7) after the second vaccine dose. The treatment or condition tag for this specimen amounts to: meningococcal conjugate vaccine given as trial control. Library preparation was by the immunoSEQ multiplex PCR assay. Held by TCRdb, this immuneACCESS table contains in-frame sequences only and omits some clones. Under half of the omission traces to an unresolved V gene where checked; the cause of the rest is unknown. The sample table holds approximately 140,000 clones, of which about 90% were seen once. The ten largest clones capture roughly 7.1% of the sample. Sample: peripheral blood, taken 28 days after the second dose of the MenACWY control vaccine. Every receptor here comes from an adult who received the MenACWY meningococcal vaccine as a control.

V gene TRBV6-1 combines with J gene TRBJ1-5; D not certain. The CDR3 runs to 15 residues. CDR1 is MNHNS, CDR2 SASEGT, per germline. V was clipped by 0 bases and J by 2 bases, with 8 bases between them. CDR3 loop: CASSEAHTRNQPQHF. The DNA for the CDR3 is TGTGCCAGCAGTGAAGCGCACACCCGCAATCAGCCCCAGCATTTT.

This chain connects TRBV3-1 (or the pseudogene TRBV3-2) to TRBJ2-7; the D gene is possibly TRBD1 (5 bases). CDR1 and CDR2 from the germline V gene are LGHDT and YNNKEL (reference sequence). The CDR3 contains 15 residues. The germline V and J ends were trimmed by 2 bases and 5 bases, with 16 bases remaining between them. The CDR3 loop reads CASSQSWGAVHEQYF. The CDR3 DNA follows: TGTGCCAGCAGCCAATCCTGGGGCGCCGTGCACGAGCAGTACTTC.